Shown below are 29 T cell receptor beta chains from a single sample sequenced in a study of control samples from healthy donors and cancer patients. Assay used: immunoSEQ multiplex PCR; TCRdb lists only in-frame clones, some missing. The sample lists about 160,000 clones, about 94% seen once, with about 14% in the top ten. Sequencing was performed on PBMCs. The receptors stem from a man in his 60s with colorectal cancer.

The chain links TRBV30 to TRBJ2-5; TRBD2 matches at 7 bases. With V trimmed by 3 bases and J by 7 bases, 11 bases remained unmatched. The CDR3 runs to 14 residues. Germline CDR1 is GTSNPN and CDR2 is SVGIG (reference sequence). The CDR3 DNA sequence: TGTGCCTGGAGGGGGAGCGGGATACTCTCGACCCAGTACTTC. Amino acids: CAWRGSGILSTQYF.

CDR3: CASRLGGDIYGYTF. Here the CDR3 DNA reads TGTGCCAGCAGGTTGGGGGGGGACATCTATGGCTACACCTTC. The chain has TRBV2 and TRBJ1-2, with D perhaps TRBD1 (6 bases). V was cut by 6 bases and J by 4 bases, with 15 bases left in between. CDR1 is SNHLY, CDR2 FYNNEI, per germline. The CDR3 is made up of 14 amino acids.

The CDR3: CASSAGSEQFF. The CDR3 DNA sequence: TGTGCCAGCAGCGCGGGTTCGGAGCAGTTCTTC. V is TRBV9 and J is TRBJ2-1; D is unresolved. The germline V gene has CDR1 SGDLS and CDR2 YYNGEE. This CDR3 spans 11 amino acids. Trimming pared 3 bases from V and 10 bases from J, leaving 8 bases between.

V is TRBV6-5 and J is TRBJ2-7; D may be TRBD2 (5 bases). CDR3 length equals 14 residues. Germline lookup yields CDR1 MNHEY and CDR2 SVGAGI. V lost 6 bases and J 3 bases, leaving 15 bases between the germline ends. Here the CDR3 DNA reads TGTGCCAGCAGCCGAGCGCCGGGGATCTACGAGCAGTACTTC. This gives the protein CASSRAPGIYEQYF.

The chain has TRBV5-1 and TRBJ1-1; 9 bases match TRBD1. CDR3 length equals 14 residues. V was clipped by 3 bases and J by 1 base; unmatched bases: 1. Germline V CDR1 and CDR2: SGHRS, YFSETQ. The CDR3 protein is CASSSDRGNTEAFF. In DNA, the CDR3 is TGCGCCAGCAGCTCGGACAGGGGGAACACTGAAGCTTTCTTT. Combining the CDR3 with reference TRBV5-1 and TRBJ1-1 gives the whole variable domain KAGVTQTPRYLIKTRGQQVTLSCSPISGHRSVSWYQQTPGQGLQFLFEYFSETQRNKGNFPGRFSGRQFSNSRSEMNVSTLELGDSALYLCASSSDRGNTEAFFGQGTRLTVV.

This chain joins TRBV18 and TRBJ2-2; 10 nucleotides line up with TRBD1. Germline V gene lookup returns CDR1 KGHSH and CDR2 LQKENI. J was trimmed by 3 bases and V by 6 bases; bases with no gene match: 7. The CDR3 consists of 16 residues. This CDR3 is CASSPTGGRDTGELFF. Written as DNA, the CDR3 is TGTGCCAGCTCGCCGACAGGGGGCAGGGACACCGGGGAGCTGTTTTTT.

Only one count was recorded for this clone. The genes are TRBV7-9 and TRBJ2-7, with D perhaps assigned TRBD1 or TRBD2 (5 bases each). CDR1 is SEHNR and CDR2 is FQNEAQ in the germline V gene (reference sequence). The ends were cut back, 1 base at V and 7 bases at J, with 11 bases in the middle. This CDR3 comprises 13 residues. The CDR3 is CASSLGGVLEQYF. DNA of the CDR3: TGTGCCAGCAGCTTAGGAGGGGTTCTGGAGCAGTACTTC.

The V gene is TRBV7-2, the J gene TRBJ2-1; 8 nucleotides align to TRBD1. V lost 5 bases, J lost 4 bases, and 7 bases stayed unmatched. CDR1 SGHTA and CDR2 FQGNSA come from the germline V gene. The CDR3 length is 15 residues. CDR3 amino acids: CASSLGQGNYNEQFF. The CDR3 DNA sequence: TGTGCCAGCAGCCTCGGACAGGGAAATTACAATGAGCAGTTCTTC.

The V and J genes are TRBV21-1 and TRBJ2-3. TRBV21-1 is a documented pseudogene. This CDR3 is built from 14 residues. The CDR3 is CASSKVGDPDTQYF. CDR3 coding DNA: TGTGCCAGCAGCAAAGTTGGGGACCCAGATACGCAGTATTTT.

This chain uses TRBV11-2 with TRBJ1-4, with TRBD1 as a possible D gene (5 bases). The CDR3 is 15 residues long. Between the trimmed V and J ends, which lost 1 base and 6 bases, there was a span of 12 bases. Germline V CDR1 and CDR2: SGHAT, FQNNGV. CDR3 region: CASSLASQGHEKLFF. In DNA, the CDR3 is TGTGCCAGCAGCTTAGCGAGCCAGGGCCATGAAAAACTGTTTTTT.

The V gene is TRBV3-1 (or the pseudogene TRBV3-2), the J gene TRBJ2-3; TRBD2 matches at 12 bases. Unmatched junction bases numbered 4, after V lost 0 bases and J lost 0 bases. The CDR3 has 18 residues. Looked up from germline, CDR1 is LGHDT and CDR2 is YNNKEL (reference sequence). In DNA, the CDR3 is TGTGCCAGCAGCCAAGAGAAGGGGACTAGCGGGAGCACAGATACGCAGTATTTT. It codes for CASSQEKGTSGSTDTQYF.

The chain employs TRBV5-1 and TRBJ1-5; no clear D. CDR3 length: 15 amino acids. Germline-derived CDR1 and CDR2 are SGHRS and YFSETQ. V shed 4 bases and J shed 0 bases, with 11 bases lying between them. CDR3 sequence: CASSVSGNSNQPQHF. DNA for the CDR3: TGCGCCAGCAGCGTATCCGGGAATAGCAATCAGCCCCAGCATTTT.

As regards this clone: The sample contains more than one DNA sequence encoding this CDR3. The rearrangement joins TRBV25-1 to TRBJ2-3, with 9 nucleotides matching TRBD2. Germline CDR1 MGHDK, CDR2 SYGVNS. The CDR3 is made up of 15 amino acids. Losses at the gene ends were 2 bases for V and 1 base for J; bases not matched to a gene: 1. For the CDR3, the DNA is TGTGCCAGCAGTGAAGTAGCGGGGGGCACAGATACGCAGTATTTT. Amino acid sequence: CASSEVAGGTDTQYF.

This chain links TRBV11-2 with TRBJ2-5, with D perhaps matching TRBD1 (6 bases). The V gene lost 6 bases and the J gene lost 2 bases, with 22 bases spanning the gap. Germline V gene sequence: CDR1 SGHAT, CDR2 FQNNGV. The CDR3 consists of 17 residues. CDR3 residues: CASRRWGLRQEQETQYF. CDR3 bases: TGTGCCAGCAGACGCTGGGGCCTACGACAGGAGCAAGAGACCCAGTACTTC.

This chain uses TRBV11-2 with TRBJ2-7; D unclear. V was clipped by 3 bases and J by 0 bases, with 6 bases between them. The CDR3 is 13 amino acids. The V gene's germline CDR1 is SGHAT and CDR2 FQNNGV. The CDR3 sequence: CASSFTPSYEQYF. CDR3 DNA sequence: TGTGCCAGCAGCTTTACTCCCTCCTACGAGCAGTACTTC.

This clone was detected once. V gene TRBV5-4 combines with J gene TRBJ2-7, with 8 nucleotides matching TRBD1. J gave up 5 bases and V 2 bases, and 9 bases lay outside the gene matches. Per germline, CDR1 SGHNT and CDR2 YYREEE (reference sequence). The CDR3 is 15 amino acids. The DNA for the CDR3 is TGTGCCAGCAGCTTCGGACAGGGTTCAACCCACGAGCAGTACTTC. As protein: CASSFGQGSTHEQYF.

The chain employs TRBV30 and TRBJ1-5; 10 bases agree with TRBD1. Germline CDR1 GTSNPN, CDR2 SVGIG (reference sequence). V shed 1 base and J 7 bases; nucleotides not matched to a gene: 7. CDR3 length equals 15 residues. CDR3: CAWSGGDRGLQPQHF. The CDR3 region has the DNA TGTGCCTGGAGTGGGGGTGACAGGGGGCTGCAGCCCCAGCATTTT.

The genes are TRBV5-6 and TRBJ2-7; D is possibly TRBD1 or TRBD2 (5 bases each). The CDR3 spans 15 residues. The germline V gene has CDR1 SGHDT and CDR2 YYEEEE. Between the trimmed V and J ends, which lost 6 bases and 1 base, there was a span of 17 bases. CDR3 residues: CASTLGWGPSYEQYF. For the CDR3, the DNA is TGTGCCAGCACCCTGGGGTGGGGACCATCCTACGAGCAGTACTTC.

The chain is built from TRBV24-1 and TRBJ2-3, with TRBD2 identical over 10 bases. The CDR3 is 18 residues long. The J segment lost 1 base and the V segment lost 8 bases, leaving 14 bases of the junction unmatched. Germline loops: CDR1 KGHDR, CDR2 SFDVKD. In nucleotides, the CDR3 is TGTGCCACCACAGCTCTTAGCGGGGGGCCACCGGGCACAGATACGCAGTATTTT. Translating gives CATTALSGGPPGTDTQYF.

The CDR3 loop reads CASSYSPYRRTGNSNQPQHF. CDR3 sequence (DNA): TGTGCCAGCAGTTACTCTCCTTACAGAAGGACAGGAAATAGCAATCAGCCCCAGCATTTT. The chain has TRBV6-2 or TRBV6-3 and TRBJ1-5; 7 bases are shared with TRBD1. Germline V gene data show CDR1 as MNHEY and CDR2 as SVGEGT. The V gene end was trimmed by 0 bases and the J gene end by 0 bases; junction bases not matched to a gene: 14. The CDR3 runs to 20 residues.

This clone was seen once. The chain is built from TRBV14 and TRBJ2-1; D unresolved. CDR3 length equals 16 residues. V was trimmed by 4 bases and J by 5 bases, leaving 18 bases between them. Germline CDR1 is SGHDN and CDR2 is FVKESK. CDR3 sequence reads: CASSLSRRAPHNEQFF. In DNA form, the CDR3 reads TGTGCCAGCAGCCTCTCAAGAAGAGCCCCCCACAATGAGCAGTTCTTC.

In its sample, this clone is medium-sized (0.01 to 0.1%). The chain is built from TRBV19 and TRBJ1-1; TRBD1 matches at 10 bases. CDR1 is LNHDA, CDR2 SQIVND, per germline (reference sequence). V was clipped by 9 bases and J by 5 bases; unmatched bases: 6. The CDR3 has 13 amino acids. The CDR3 spells CASSDRGQTEAFF. The DNA of the CDR3 is TGTGCCAGCTCTGACAGGGGGCAAACTGAAGCTTTCTTT.

The rearrangement joins TRBV7-9 to TRBJ1-5; 10 positions match TRBD1. CDR1 and CDR2 (germline): SEHNR, FQNEAQ (reference sequence). Trimming cost V 7 bases and J 3 bases; bases outside gene matches: 6. This CDR3 region has 15 residues. The CDR3 here is CASNLGQGDNQPQHF. For the CDR3, the DNA is TGTGCCAGCAACCTCGGACAGGGGGACAATCAGCCCCAGCATTTT.

The count of this clone is one. The chain joins TRBV5-1 to TRBJ1-2; possible D gene TRBD1, 6 bases. Per germline, CDR1 SGHRS and CDR2 YFSETQ. The CDR3 length is 13 residues. The V and J ends lost 4 bases and 7 bases respectively, with 14 bases between them. CDR3 region: CASSLGDIGGYTF. CDR3 in DNA: TGCGCCAGCAGCCTTGGGGACATCGGTGGCTACACCTTC.

This sequence joins TRBV6-5 and TRBJ1-6; D is unclear. This CDR3 spans 13 amino acids. CDR1 and CDR2 from the germline V gene are MNHEY and SVGAGI. Between the trimmed V and J ends, which lost 10 bases and 5 bases, there was a span of 12 bases. CDR3 DNA sequence: TGTGCCATCAAAGGCCCTGATAATTCACCCCTCCACTTT. This codes for CAIKGPDNSPLHF.

This clone was counted a single time. This chain joins TRBV20-1 and TRBJ1-1; D perhaps matches TRBD1 (6 bases). There are 14 residues in the CDR3. Germline V gene sequence: CDR1 DFQATT, CDR2 SNEGSKA (reference sequence). V gave up 3 bases and J gave up 1 base, with 12 bases separating them. The CDR3 spells CSASPTTGNTEAFF. CDR3 DNA: TGCAGTGCTAGTCCCACGACAGGGAACACTGAAGCTTTCTTT.

The chain has TRBV4-1 and TRBJ1-4, with unresolved D. V lost 2 bases and J lost 5, with 0 bases in between. CDR3 length: 11 residues. CDR1 and CDR2 from the germline V gene are MGHRA and YSYEKL. The CDR3 spells CASSQNEKLFF. The DNA of the CDR3 is TGCGCCAGCAGCCAAAATGAAAAACTGTTTTTT.

The V and J genes are TRBV18 and TRBJ1-3; D is perhaps TRBD1 (6 bases). Between the trimmed V and J ends, which lost 5 bases and 0 bases, there was a span of 8 bases. Germline V CDR1 and CDR2: KGHSH, LQKENI. The CDR3 consists of 14 residues. The chain's CDR3 is CASSEQGSGNTIYF. The CDR3, as DNA: TGTGCCAGCTCAGAACAGGGCTCTGGAAACACCATATATTTT.

Only one count was recorded for this clone. The J gene is TRBJ1-4, the V gene TRBV21-1; the table's TRBD1 call for D was not verified on the DNA. TRBV21-1 is assigned pseudogene status. The CDR3 covers 13 residues. CDR3 in amino acids: CASASRDTPLEFF. CDR3 in DNA: TGTGCCAGTGCATCCCGGGACACGCCACTAGAGTTTTTT.